The clone carrying this T cell receptor beta chain was counted many times. The antigen remains undetermined. J lost 5 bases, V lost 5 bases, and 14 bases had no gene match. The germline gives CDR1 LGHNA, CDR2 YNFKEQ. This CDR3 spans 16 amino acids. The source of the sample is a study of T cells after yellow fever vaccination. TCRdb recomputed calls from the 5' RACE reads with MiXCR, one row per CDR3 protein. The profile shows a few hundred thousand distinct CDR3 sequences, approximately 10% of them singletons. Study results and limitations: Bulk-population clonotypes that are abundant could appear as contaminants in FACS-sorted repertoires.

The input for sequencing was CD4+ T cells sorted from PBMCs, taken 5 days after the yellow fever booster vaccination. This clonotype originated in a man aged 18 to 30 who received the YFV17D yellow fever vaccine. The J gene is TRBJ1-2, the V gene TRBV4-2; 7 nucleotides match TRBD1. CDR3 in amino acids: CASSFHTGQALYGYTF. CDR3 bases: TGTGCCAGCAGCTTTCACACCGGACAGGCCCTTTATGGCTACACCTTC.